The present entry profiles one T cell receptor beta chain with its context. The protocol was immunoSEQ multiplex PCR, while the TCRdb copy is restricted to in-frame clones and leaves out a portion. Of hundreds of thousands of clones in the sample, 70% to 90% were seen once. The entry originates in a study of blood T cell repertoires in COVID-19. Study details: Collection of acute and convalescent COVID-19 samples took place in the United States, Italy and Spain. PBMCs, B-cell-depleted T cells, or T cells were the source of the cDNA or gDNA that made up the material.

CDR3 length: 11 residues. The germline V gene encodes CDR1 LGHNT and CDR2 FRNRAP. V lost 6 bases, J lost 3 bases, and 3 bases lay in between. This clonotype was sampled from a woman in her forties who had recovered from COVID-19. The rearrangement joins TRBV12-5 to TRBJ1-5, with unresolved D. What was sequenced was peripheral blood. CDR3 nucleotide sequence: TGTGCTAGTGGCTCCAATCAGCCCCAGCATTTT. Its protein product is CASGSNQPQHF.